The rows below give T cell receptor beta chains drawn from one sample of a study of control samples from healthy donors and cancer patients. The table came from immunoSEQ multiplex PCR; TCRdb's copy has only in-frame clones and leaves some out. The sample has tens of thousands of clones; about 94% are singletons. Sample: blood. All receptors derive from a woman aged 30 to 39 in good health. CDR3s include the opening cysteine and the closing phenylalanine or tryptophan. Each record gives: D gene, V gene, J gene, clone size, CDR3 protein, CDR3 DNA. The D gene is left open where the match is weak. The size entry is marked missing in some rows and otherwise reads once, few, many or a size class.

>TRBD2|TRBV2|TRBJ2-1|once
CADKTSGGGNEQFF
TGTGCCGACAAGACTAGCGGGGGGGGCAATGAGCAGTTCTTC
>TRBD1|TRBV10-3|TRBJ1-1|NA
CAISNTGVGTEAFF
TGTGCCATCAGCAACACAGGGGTAGGCACTGAAGCTTTCTTT
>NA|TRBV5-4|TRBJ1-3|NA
CASNQSPDSGNTIYF
TGTGCCAGCAACCAGTCCCCGGACTCCGGAAACACCATATATTTT
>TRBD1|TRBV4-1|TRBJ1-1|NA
CASSPTGGVGRAFF
TGCGCCAGCAGCCCCACAGGGGGCGTCGGGCGGGCTTTCTTT
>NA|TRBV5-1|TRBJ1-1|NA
CASSLEGIGHTEAFF
TGCGCCAGCAGCTTGGAAGGGATTGGGCACACTGAAGCTTTCTTT
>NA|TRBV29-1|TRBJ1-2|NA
CSVVEGSGYTF
TGCAGCGTTGTGGAGGGCTCTGGCTACACCTTC
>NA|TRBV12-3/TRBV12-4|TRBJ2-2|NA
CASSRSYGELFF
TGTGCCAGCAGTCGGAGCTATGGGGAGCTGTTTTTT
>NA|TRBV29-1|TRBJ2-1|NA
CSVPKGSPSDEQFF
TGCAGCGTTCCTAAGGGGTCCCCTAGCGATGAGCAGTTCTTC
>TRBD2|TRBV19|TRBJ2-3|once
CASTRKAGLAGRADTQYF
TGTGCCAGTACCCGGAAGGCCGGACTAGCGGGGCGAGCAGATACGCAGTATTTT
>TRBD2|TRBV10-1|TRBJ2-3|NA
CASSEGDGGTTDTQYF
TGCGCCAGCAGTGAGGGCGACGGGGGGACCACAGATACGCAGTATTTT
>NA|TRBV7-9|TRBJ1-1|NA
CASRRHENEAFF
TGTGCCAGCAGACGACACGAAAATGAAGCTTTCTTT
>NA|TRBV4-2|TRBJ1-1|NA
CASSQATVMNTEAFF
TGTGCCAGCAGCCAAGCGACGGTTATGAACACTGAAGCTTTCTTT
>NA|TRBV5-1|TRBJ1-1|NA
CASSLEEGYVRGNTEAFF
TGCGCCAGCAGCTTGGAGGAGGGTTATGTCAGAGGAAACACTGAAGCTTTCTTT
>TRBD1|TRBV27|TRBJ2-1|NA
CASNANPTGLDEQFF
TGTGCCAGCAACGCGAATCCGACAGGGTTGGATGAGCAGTTCTTC
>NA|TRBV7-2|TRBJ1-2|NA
CASSLMGGYTF
TGTGCCAGCAGCTTAATGGGTGGCTACACCTTC
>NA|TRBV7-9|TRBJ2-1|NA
CASSRTDYNEQFF
TGTGCCAGCAGCCGGACAGACTACAATGAGCAGTTCTTC
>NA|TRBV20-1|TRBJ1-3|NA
CSATSGNTIYF
TGCAGTGCTACTTCTGGAAACACCATATATTTT
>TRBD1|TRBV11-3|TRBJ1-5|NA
CASSLGTGGNQPQHF
TGTGCCAGCAGCTTAGGGACAGGGGGCAATCAGCCCCAGCATTTT
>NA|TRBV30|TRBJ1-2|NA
CAWSETSNYGYTF
TGTGCCTGGAGTGAGACATCTAACTATGGCTACACCTTC
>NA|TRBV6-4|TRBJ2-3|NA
CASSPRPGVNTQYF
TGTGCCAGCAGCCCACGGCCAGGTGTGAATACGCAGTATTTT
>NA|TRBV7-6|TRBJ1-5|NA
CVSSLINQPQHF
TGTGTCAGCAGCTTAATTAATCAGCCCCAGCATTTT
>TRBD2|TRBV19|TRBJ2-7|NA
CASGIQAGGRYEQYF
TGTGCCAGTGGTATTCAAGCGGGGGGGCGTTACGAGCAGTACTTC
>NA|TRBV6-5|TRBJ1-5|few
CASSRASGPNQPQHF
TGTGCCAGCAGTCGCGCCTCGGGCCCTAATCAGCCCCAGCATTTT
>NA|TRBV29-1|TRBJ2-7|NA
CSVRGKDIYEQYF
TGCAGCGTGCGGGGCAAGGACATATACGAGCAGTACTTC
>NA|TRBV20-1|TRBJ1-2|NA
CSARVNYGYTF
TGCAGTGCCCGGGTTAACTATGGCTACACCTTC
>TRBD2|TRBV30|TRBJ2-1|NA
CAWSVPGLAGGSYNEQFF
TGTGCCTGGAGTGTCCCGGGACTAGCGGGGGGTTCCTACAATGAGCAGTTCTTC
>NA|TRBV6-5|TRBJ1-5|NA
CASIRDNNQPQHF
TGTGCCAGCATTAGGGACAACAATCAGCCCCAGCATTTT
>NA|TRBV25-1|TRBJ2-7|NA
CASKERDYEQYF
TGTGCCAGCAAAGAGAGGGATTACGAGCAGTACTTC
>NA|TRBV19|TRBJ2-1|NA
CASSSLGLNEQFF
TGTGCCAGTAGCAGCCTGGGACTCAATGAGCAGTTCTTC
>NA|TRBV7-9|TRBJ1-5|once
CASSSIVGGWGQPQHF
TGTGCCAGCAGTTCCATAGTGGGGGGCTGGGGTCAGCCCCAGCATTTT
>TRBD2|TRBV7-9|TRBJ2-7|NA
CASLGTSGGLVNYEQYF
TGTGCCAGCCTCGGGACTAGCGGGGGGCTTGTGAACTACGAGCAGTACTTC
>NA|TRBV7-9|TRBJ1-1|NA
CASSPPRGQAFF
TGTGCCAGCAGCCCGCCCCGGGGTCAAGCTTTCTTT
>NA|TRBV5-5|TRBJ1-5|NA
CASSRGQNSNQPQHF
TGTGCCAGCAGCCGAGGACAGAATAGCAATCAGCCCCAGCATTTT
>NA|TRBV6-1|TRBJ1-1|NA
CASSEPVGRVNTEAFF
TGTGCCAGCAGCGAACCTGTGGGGAGGGTGAACACTGAAGCTTTCTTT
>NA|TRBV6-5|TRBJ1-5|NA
CASTVAGINQPQHF
TGTGCCAGCACCGTGGCAGGGATCAATCAGCCCCAGCATTTT
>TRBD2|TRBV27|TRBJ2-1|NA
CASSSTSGGSNNEQFF
TGTGCCAGCAGTTCCACTAGCGGGGGGTCGAACAATGAGCAGTTCTTC
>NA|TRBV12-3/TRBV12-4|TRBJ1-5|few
CASSWGDQPQHF
TGTGCCAGCAGTTGGGGGGATCAGCCCCAGCATTTT
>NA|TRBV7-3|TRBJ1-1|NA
CASSPHTGAEAFF
TGTGCCAGCAGCCCGCACACGGGGGCTGAAGCTTTCTTT
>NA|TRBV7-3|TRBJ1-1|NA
CASSQIVGGGPTEAFF
TGTGCCAGCAGTCAAATAGTGGGCGGGGGGCCAACTGAAGCTTTCTTT
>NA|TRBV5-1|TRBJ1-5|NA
CASSLGPMNQPQHF
TGCGCCAGCAGCCTTGGACCGATGAATCAGCCCCAGCATTTT
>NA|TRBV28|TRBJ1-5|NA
CASSLASQALQPQHF
TGTGCCAGCAGTTTAGCTTCGCAGGCATTACAGCCCCAGCATTTT